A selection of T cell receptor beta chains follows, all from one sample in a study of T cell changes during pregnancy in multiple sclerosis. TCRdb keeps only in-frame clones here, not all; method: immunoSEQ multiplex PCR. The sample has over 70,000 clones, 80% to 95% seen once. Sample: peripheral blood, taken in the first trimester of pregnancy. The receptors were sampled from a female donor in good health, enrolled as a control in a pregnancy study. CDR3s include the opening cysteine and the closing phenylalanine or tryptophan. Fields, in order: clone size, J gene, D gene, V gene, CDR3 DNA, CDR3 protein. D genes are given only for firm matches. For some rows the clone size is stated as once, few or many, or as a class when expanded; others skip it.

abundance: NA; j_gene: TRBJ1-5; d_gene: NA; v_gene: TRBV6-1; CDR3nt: TGTGCCAGCAGTGAAGACTTACGCAGGGCCTATGTATTTCAGCCCCAGCATTTT; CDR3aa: CASSEDLRRAYVFQPQHF
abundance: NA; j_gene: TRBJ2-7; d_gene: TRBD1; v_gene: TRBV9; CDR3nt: TGTGCCAGCAGCGTAGTAGCAGGGGGTGCCGAGCAGTACTTC; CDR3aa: CASSVVAGGAEQYF
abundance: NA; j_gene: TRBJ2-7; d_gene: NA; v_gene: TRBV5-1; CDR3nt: TGCGCCAGCAGCCGGGACATCGCCTACGAGCAGTACTTC; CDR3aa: CASSRDIAYEQYF
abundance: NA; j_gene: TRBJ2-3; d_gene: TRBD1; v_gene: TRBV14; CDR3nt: TGTGCCAGCAGCCAGAAAGTCCAGGGGGCCGCAGATACGCAGTATTTT; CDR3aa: CASSQKVQGAADTQYF
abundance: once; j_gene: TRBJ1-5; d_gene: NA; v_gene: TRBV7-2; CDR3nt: TGTGCCAGCAGCCAGCAAGGGGACTCCAATCAGCCCCAGCATTTT; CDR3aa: CASSQQGDSNQPQHF
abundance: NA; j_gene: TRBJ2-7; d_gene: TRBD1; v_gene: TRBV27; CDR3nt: TGTGCCAGCAGTTTCGGGACAGGTCCCTACGAGCAGTACTTC; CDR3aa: CASSFGTGPYEQYF
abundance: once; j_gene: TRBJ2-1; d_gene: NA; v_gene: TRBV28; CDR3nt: TGTGCCAGCAGTATTTACCGGTACAATGAGCAGTTCTTC; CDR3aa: CASSIYRYNEQFF
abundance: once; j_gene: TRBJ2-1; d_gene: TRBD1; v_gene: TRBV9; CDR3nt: TGTGCCAGCAGCGAAGGGACAGGGGTAAGAGAGCAGTTCTTC; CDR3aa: CASSEGTGVREQFF
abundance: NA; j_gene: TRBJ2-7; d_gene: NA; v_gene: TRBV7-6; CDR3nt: TGTGCCAGCAGCCCAATCACAGCAGGGGACTACGAGCAGTACTTC; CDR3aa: CASSPITAGDYEQYF
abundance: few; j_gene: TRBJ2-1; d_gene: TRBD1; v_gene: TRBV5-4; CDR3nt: TGTGCCAGCAGCCCGGGGACAGGGAACCACAATGAGCAGTTCTTC; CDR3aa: CASSPGTGNHNEQFF
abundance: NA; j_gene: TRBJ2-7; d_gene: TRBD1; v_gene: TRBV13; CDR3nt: TGTGCCAGCAGTACAGGGGAAACTAACTACGAGCAGTACTTC; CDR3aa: CASSTGETNYEQYF
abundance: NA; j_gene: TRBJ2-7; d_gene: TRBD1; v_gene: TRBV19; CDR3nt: TGTGCCAGTAGTATCGGACAGGGCTCCTACGAGCAGTACTTC; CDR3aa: CASSIGQGSYEQYF
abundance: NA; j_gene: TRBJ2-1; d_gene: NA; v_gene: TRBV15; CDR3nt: TGTGCCACCAGCAGGGGGCTCTCCTACAATGAGCAGTTCTTC; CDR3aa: CATSRGLSYNEQFF
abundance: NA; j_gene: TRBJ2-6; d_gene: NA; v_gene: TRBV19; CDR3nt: TGTGCCAGTAGTGCGAGAAACTCTGGGGCCAACGTCCTGACTTTC; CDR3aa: CASSARNSGANVLTF
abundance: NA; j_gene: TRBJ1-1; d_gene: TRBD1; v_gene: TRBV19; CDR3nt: TGTGCCAGTACCGATCGGACAGGGGACACTGAAGCTTTCTTT; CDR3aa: CASTDRTGDTEAFF
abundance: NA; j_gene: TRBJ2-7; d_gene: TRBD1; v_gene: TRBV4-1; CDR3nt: TGCGCCAGCAGCCACATACTACGGGACAGTAAGTACGAGCAGTACTTC; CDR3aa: CASSHILRDSKYEQYF
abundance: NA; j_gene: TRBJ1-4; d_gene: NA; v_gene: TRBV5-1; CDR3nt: TGCGCCAGCAGCTTGCAAGGAGGCGCCGAAAAACTGTTTTTT; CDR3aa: CASSLQGGAEKLFF
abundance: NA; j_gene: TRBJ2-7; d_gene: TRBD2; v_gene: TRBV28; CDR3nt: TGTGCCAGCAGCCCCCCTAGCGGTTCCTACGAGCAGTACTTC; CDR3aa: CASSPPSGSYEQYF